This paragraph covers one TCR beta chain sequence. The data derive from a study of control samples from healthy donors and cancer patients. Libraries were prepared by immunoSEQ multiplex PCR; TCRdb keeps only in-frame clonotypes and omits some of them. The sample shows around 250,000 clones, roughly 87% of them seen only once. The clonotype was recovered from a woman aged 55-70 years with lung cancer. The sample taken for sequencing was PBMCs.

The CDR3 bases are TGTGCCAGCAGCCTCAGGGGGACCGGGGAGCTGTTTTTT. Protein: CASSLRGTGELFF. The genes are TRBV27 and TRBJ2-2; 7 positions match TRBD1. The germline CDR1 and CDR2 sequences are MNHEY and SMNVEV (reference sequence). The CDR3 length is 13 residues. Trimming removed 6 bases from V and 5 bases from J; junction bases left unmatched: 3.